One and the same sample provided the 2 T cell receptor beta chains below, sequenced in a study of Graves' ophthalmopathy and Graves' hyperthyroidism (dated by TCRdb to 2016 to 2019). Reads for this sample came from an Illumina HiSeq 2000. For repertoire sequencing, TCR beta CDR3 regions were amplified from RNA transcripts. The first round of RT-PCR was done with HTBI primers and the Qiagen OneStep RT-PCR kit, and was followed by a second round of multiplex PCR, then size selection and purification. TCRdb reprocessed the public reads (quality trimming at Q25 with fastp, clone calling with MiXCR) and kept in-frame beta chains. Merged by CDR3 protein, the rows form single entries marked with the most common genes and DNA. The sample data list about 740,000 distinct CDR3 sequences, and roughly two fifths of these were observed just once. Of the sample, 44% is held by the ten largest clones. Sequenced input: peripheral blood. The origin of the receptors is an adult man with Graves' ophthalmopathy.

This clonotype was detected a few times. V and J are TRBV9 and TRBJ2-5, with D perhaps assigned TRBD1 or TRBD2 (7 bases each). Trimming cost V 0 bases and J 4 bases, with 19 bases left between them. The CDR3 runs 17 residues. Germline V lookup: CDR1 SGDLS, CDR2 YYNGEE. In DNA form, the CDR3 reads TGTGCCAGCAGCGTAGGTGGGGAGGGGGCGCTCCGAGAGACCCAGTACTTC. Translated, it gives CASSVGGEGALRETQYF.

This clonotype was counted a single time. The CDR3 carries no conserved terminal phenylalanine or tryptophan, so it likely arises from a read error. The chain carries TRBV6-6 and TRBJ2-7; D is perhaps TRBD1 or TRBD2 (5 bases each). V dropped 2 bases and J dropped 7 bases, with 12 bases sitting between them. The CDR3 totals 13 residues. Germline V CDR1 and CDR2: MNHNY, SVGAGI (reference sequence). The CDR3 is CASSYGEGREQYC. CDR3 bases: TGTGCCAGCAGTTACGGTGAGGGGCGTGAGCAGTACTGC.